A selection of T cell receptor beta chains follows, all from one sample in a study of molecular identifiers for immune sequencing clone quantification. From the PCR reads, TCRdb called clonotypes with MiXCR, one entry per CDR3 protein. The profile shows about 300,000 distinct CDR3 sequences, roughly a fifth of them singletons. Sequenced: naive CD8+ T cells from blood, with Jurkat cell RNA spiked in. These receptors all stem from a human donor in good health. Some libraries in this study had Jurkat cell RNA spiked in. Both conserved end residues are part of each CDR3. Fields, in order: CDR3 protein, CDR3 DNA, D gene, clone size, V gene, J gene. The D gene is left open where the match is weak. Expanded clones are given a class, and other clones once, few, many or no size at all.

CDR3: CASSLLPGHYEQYF; DNA: TGTGCCAGCAGCTTACTCCCGGGGCACTACGAGCAGTACTTC; D: NA; size: many; V: TRBV7-6; J: TRBJ2-7
CDR3: CASGLSSNSPLHF; DNA: TGTGCCAGCGGCTTATCGTCAAATTCACCCCTCCACTTT; D: NA; size: NA; V: TRBV5-6; J: TRBJ1-6
CDR3: CSAHGGTGYEQYF; DNA: TGCAGTGCCCATGGCGGGACAGGGTACGAGCAGTACTTC; D: TRBD1; size: many; V: TRBV20-1; J: TRBJ2-7
CDR3: CASSSYTGTGGDTQYF; DNA: TGTGCCAGCAGCTCCTACACCGGGACAGGGGGAGATACGCAGTATTTT; D: TRBD1; size: many; V: TRBV7-3; J: TRBJ2-3
CDR3: CASSLGHFTDTQYF; DNA: TGTGCCAGCAGTTTAGGACACTTCACAGATACGCAGTATTTT; D: NA; size: many; V: TRBV6-5; J: TRBJ2-3
CDR3: CASSQDEGTGSFGYTF; DNA: TGCGCCAGCAGCCAAGATGAGGGGACAGGTTCTTTCGGCTACACCTTC; D: TRBD1; size: NA; V: TRBV4-3; J: TRBJ1-2
CDR3: CASSSLDRTPYQETQYF; DNA: TGTGCCAGCAGCTCGCTAGACAGGACCCCGTACCAAGAGACCCAGTACTTC; D: NA; size: many; V: TRBV7-9; J: TRBJ2-5
CDR3: CASSLGLAENNEQFF; DNA: TGTGCCAGCAGCTTGGGACTAGCGGAGAACAATGAGCAGTTCTTC; D: TRBD2; size: many; V: TRBV7-9; J: TRBJ2-1
CDR3: CASSQEYASDHETQYF; DNA: TGTGCCAGCAGCCAAGAATACGCTAGCGACCACGAGACCCAGTACTTC; D: NA; size: few; V: TRBV3-1; J: TRBJ2-5
CDR3: CASKAPSYEQYF; DNA: TGTGCCAGCAAAGCCCCATCCTACGAGCAGTACTTC; D: NA; size: many; V: TRBV28; J: TRBJ2-7
CDR3: CASSPGLDLSYEQYF; DNA: TGTGCCAGCAGTCCTGGCCTAGACCTCTCCTACGAGCAGTACTTC; D: NA; size: many; V: TRBV12-3/TRBV12-4; J: TRBJ2-7
CDR3: CASSQAPTGTGDCNEQFF; DNA: TGCGCCAGCAGCCAAGCGCCAACCGGGACAGGGGATTGCAATGAGCAGTTCTTC; D: TRBD1; size: NA; V: TRBV4-3; J: TRBJ2-1
CDR3: CASSQGRTSGGAYRGQETQYF; DNA: TGTGCCAGCAGCCAGGGAAGGACTAGCGGGGGGGCCTACCGTGGCCAAGAGACCCAGTACTTC; D: TRBD2; size: NA; V: TRBV7-9; J: TRBJ2-5
CDR3: CASRSDRGVSYEQYF; DNA: TGTGCCAGCAGATCGGACAGGGGAGTCTCCTACGAGCAGTACTTC; D: TRBD1; size: many; V: TRBV5-6; J: TRBJ2-7
CDR3: CASSPGLGRPTQYF; DNA: TGTGCCAGCAGCCCCGGATTGGGAAGGCCTACGCAGTATTTT; D: NA; size: NA; V: TRBV7-9; J: TRBJ2-3
CDR3: CASSQDWRGNTEAFF; DNA: TGCGCCAGCAGCCAAGATTGGAGGGGGAACACTGAAGCTTTCTTT; D: NA; size: many; V: TRBV4-3; J: TRBJ1-1
CDR3: CASSEEGGRNQPQHF; DNA: TGTGCCAGCAGTGAAGAGGGGGGGCGCAATCAGCCCCAGCATTTT; D: NA; size: many; V: TRBV2; J: TRBJ1-5
CDR3: CASSQDRRGISYEQYF; DNA: TGCGCCAGCAGCCAAGATCGGCGGGGAATCTCCTACGAGCAGTACTTC; D: NA; size: many; V: TRBV4-3; J: TRBJ2-7
CDR3: CASSQEVLEGLSYEQYF; DNA: TGCGCCAGCAGCCAAGAGGTATTGGAGGGACTCTCCTACGAGCAGTACTTC; D: NA; size: NA; V: TRBV4-3; J: TRBJ2-7
CDR3: CSVEEDGTGSYEQYF; DNA: TGCAGCGTTGAAGAAGACGGGACAGGGAGCTACGAGCAGTACTTC; D: TRBD1; size: many; V: TRBV29-1; J: TRBJ2-7
CDR3: CASREGTWDTEAFF; DNA: TGTGCCAGCAGGGAAGGGACTTGGGACACTGAAGCTTTCTTT; D: NA; size: NA; V: TRBV6-2/TRBV6-3; J: TRBJ1-1
CDR3: CASGRAVQETQYF; DNA: TGTGCCAGCGGGCGAGCGGTCCAAGAGACCCAGTACTTC; D: NA; size: many; V: TRBV28; J: TRBJ2-5
CDR3: CASSYSLGQGADAFF; DNA: TGTGCCAGCAGTTACTCGTTGGGACAGGGGGCGGACGCTTTCTTT; D: TRBD1; size: many; V: TRBV6-5; J: TRBJ1-1
CDR3: CASSLGTGAHEQYF; DNA: TGTGCCAGCAGTCTCGGGACAGGGGCCCACGAGCAGTACTTC; D: TRBD1; size: many; V: TRBV28; J: TRBJ2-7
CDR3: CASSPLGLSGVRNTIYF; DNA: TGTGCCAGCAGTCCCCTGGGACTTTCGGGCGTAAGAAACACCATATATTTT; D: NA; size: many; V: TRBV27; J: TRBJ1-3
CDR3: CASSQDRALTDTQYF; DNA: TGCGCCAGCAGCCAAGACAGGGCCCTCACAGATACGCAGTATTTT; D: NA; size: many; V: TRBV4-3; J: TRBJ2-3
CDR3: CASSSGDRVIF; DNA: TGTGCCAGCAGTTCTGGGGACAGGGTGATCTTC; D: TRBD1; size: many; V: TRBV12-3/TRBV12-4; J: TRBJ2-1
CDR3: CASSRTALEQYF; DNA: TGTGCCAGCAGCCGAACAGCCCTCGAGCAGTACTTC; D: NA; size: many; V: TRBV7-2; J: TRBJ2-7
CDR3: CAGSPGQSSYEQYF; DNA: TGTGCCGGTAGTCCGGGACAGAGCTCCTACGAGCAGTACTTC; D: TRBD1; size: NA; V: TRBV19; J: TRBJ2-7
CDR3: CASSFIQGGYGYTF; DNA: TGTGCCAGCAGCTTTATACAGGGTGGCTACGGCTACACCTTC; D: NA; size: many; V: TRBV11-2; J: TRBJ1-2
CDR3: CASSLGVRNTEAFF; DNA: TGTGCCAGCAGCTTAGGTGTCCGTAACACTGAAGCTTTCTTT; D: NA; size: many; V: TRBV11-2; J: TRBJ1-1
CDR3: CASSFLTSRGTDTQYF; DNA: TGTGCCAGCAGTTTCCTCACTAGCAGAGGCACAGATACGCAGTATTTT; D: NA; size: NA; V: TRBV27; J: TRBJ2-3
CDR3: CASSFDRSGGDIDTQYF; DNA: TGTGCCAGCAGCTTTGACCGCAGCGGGGGGGATATAGATACGCAGTATTTT; D: TRBD2; size: many; V: TRBV7-2; J: TRBJ2-3
CDR3: CASSRRVSYNEQFF; DNA: TGTGCCAGCAGCAGGAGGGTCTCCTACAATGAGCAGTTCTTC; D: NA; size: few; V: TRBV12-3/TRBV12-4; J: TRBJ2-1
CDR3: CASSPSRERSPNEKLFF; DNA: TGTGCCAGCAGCCCGTCCCGGGAGAGATCGCCCAATGAAAAACTGTTTTTT; D: NA; size: NA; V: TRBV3-2; J: TRBJ1-4
CDR3: CASSLGPGLAALGDTQYF; DNA: TGTGCCAGCAGCCTAGGACCTGGACTAGCGGCGCTAGGGGATACGCAGTATTTT; D: TRBD2; size: many; V: TRBV28; J: TRBJ2-3
CDR3: CASSLIAGGPEADTQYF; DNA: TGTGCCAGCAGCTTGATAGCGGGGGGGCCGGAGGCAGATACGCAGTATTTT; D: TRBD2; size: NA; V: TRBV7-2; J: TRBJ2-3
CDR3: CASSLVSGRDQPQHF; DNA: TGTGCCAGCAGTTTAGTATCAGGCAGAGATCAGCCCCAGCATTTT; D: NA; size: NA; V: TRBV12-3/TRBV12-4; J: TRBJ1-5
CDR3: CASSQETGGLRNTQYF; DNA: TGCGCCAGCAGCCAGGAGACAGGGGGGTTGCGGAATACGCAGTATTTT; D: TRBD1; size: NA; V: TRBV4-3; J: TRBJ2-3
CDR3: CASSFGAPQFRDTQYF; DNA: TGTGCCAGCAGTTTCGGGGCCCCGCAGTTCAGAGATACGCAGTATTTT; D: NA; size: few; V: TRBV27; J: TRBJ2-3
CDR3: CASRSWGQGNQPQHF; DNA: TGTGCCAGCAGAAGTTGGGGGCAAGGGAATCAGCCCCAGCATTTT; D: NA; size: many; V: TRBV27; J: TRBJ1-5